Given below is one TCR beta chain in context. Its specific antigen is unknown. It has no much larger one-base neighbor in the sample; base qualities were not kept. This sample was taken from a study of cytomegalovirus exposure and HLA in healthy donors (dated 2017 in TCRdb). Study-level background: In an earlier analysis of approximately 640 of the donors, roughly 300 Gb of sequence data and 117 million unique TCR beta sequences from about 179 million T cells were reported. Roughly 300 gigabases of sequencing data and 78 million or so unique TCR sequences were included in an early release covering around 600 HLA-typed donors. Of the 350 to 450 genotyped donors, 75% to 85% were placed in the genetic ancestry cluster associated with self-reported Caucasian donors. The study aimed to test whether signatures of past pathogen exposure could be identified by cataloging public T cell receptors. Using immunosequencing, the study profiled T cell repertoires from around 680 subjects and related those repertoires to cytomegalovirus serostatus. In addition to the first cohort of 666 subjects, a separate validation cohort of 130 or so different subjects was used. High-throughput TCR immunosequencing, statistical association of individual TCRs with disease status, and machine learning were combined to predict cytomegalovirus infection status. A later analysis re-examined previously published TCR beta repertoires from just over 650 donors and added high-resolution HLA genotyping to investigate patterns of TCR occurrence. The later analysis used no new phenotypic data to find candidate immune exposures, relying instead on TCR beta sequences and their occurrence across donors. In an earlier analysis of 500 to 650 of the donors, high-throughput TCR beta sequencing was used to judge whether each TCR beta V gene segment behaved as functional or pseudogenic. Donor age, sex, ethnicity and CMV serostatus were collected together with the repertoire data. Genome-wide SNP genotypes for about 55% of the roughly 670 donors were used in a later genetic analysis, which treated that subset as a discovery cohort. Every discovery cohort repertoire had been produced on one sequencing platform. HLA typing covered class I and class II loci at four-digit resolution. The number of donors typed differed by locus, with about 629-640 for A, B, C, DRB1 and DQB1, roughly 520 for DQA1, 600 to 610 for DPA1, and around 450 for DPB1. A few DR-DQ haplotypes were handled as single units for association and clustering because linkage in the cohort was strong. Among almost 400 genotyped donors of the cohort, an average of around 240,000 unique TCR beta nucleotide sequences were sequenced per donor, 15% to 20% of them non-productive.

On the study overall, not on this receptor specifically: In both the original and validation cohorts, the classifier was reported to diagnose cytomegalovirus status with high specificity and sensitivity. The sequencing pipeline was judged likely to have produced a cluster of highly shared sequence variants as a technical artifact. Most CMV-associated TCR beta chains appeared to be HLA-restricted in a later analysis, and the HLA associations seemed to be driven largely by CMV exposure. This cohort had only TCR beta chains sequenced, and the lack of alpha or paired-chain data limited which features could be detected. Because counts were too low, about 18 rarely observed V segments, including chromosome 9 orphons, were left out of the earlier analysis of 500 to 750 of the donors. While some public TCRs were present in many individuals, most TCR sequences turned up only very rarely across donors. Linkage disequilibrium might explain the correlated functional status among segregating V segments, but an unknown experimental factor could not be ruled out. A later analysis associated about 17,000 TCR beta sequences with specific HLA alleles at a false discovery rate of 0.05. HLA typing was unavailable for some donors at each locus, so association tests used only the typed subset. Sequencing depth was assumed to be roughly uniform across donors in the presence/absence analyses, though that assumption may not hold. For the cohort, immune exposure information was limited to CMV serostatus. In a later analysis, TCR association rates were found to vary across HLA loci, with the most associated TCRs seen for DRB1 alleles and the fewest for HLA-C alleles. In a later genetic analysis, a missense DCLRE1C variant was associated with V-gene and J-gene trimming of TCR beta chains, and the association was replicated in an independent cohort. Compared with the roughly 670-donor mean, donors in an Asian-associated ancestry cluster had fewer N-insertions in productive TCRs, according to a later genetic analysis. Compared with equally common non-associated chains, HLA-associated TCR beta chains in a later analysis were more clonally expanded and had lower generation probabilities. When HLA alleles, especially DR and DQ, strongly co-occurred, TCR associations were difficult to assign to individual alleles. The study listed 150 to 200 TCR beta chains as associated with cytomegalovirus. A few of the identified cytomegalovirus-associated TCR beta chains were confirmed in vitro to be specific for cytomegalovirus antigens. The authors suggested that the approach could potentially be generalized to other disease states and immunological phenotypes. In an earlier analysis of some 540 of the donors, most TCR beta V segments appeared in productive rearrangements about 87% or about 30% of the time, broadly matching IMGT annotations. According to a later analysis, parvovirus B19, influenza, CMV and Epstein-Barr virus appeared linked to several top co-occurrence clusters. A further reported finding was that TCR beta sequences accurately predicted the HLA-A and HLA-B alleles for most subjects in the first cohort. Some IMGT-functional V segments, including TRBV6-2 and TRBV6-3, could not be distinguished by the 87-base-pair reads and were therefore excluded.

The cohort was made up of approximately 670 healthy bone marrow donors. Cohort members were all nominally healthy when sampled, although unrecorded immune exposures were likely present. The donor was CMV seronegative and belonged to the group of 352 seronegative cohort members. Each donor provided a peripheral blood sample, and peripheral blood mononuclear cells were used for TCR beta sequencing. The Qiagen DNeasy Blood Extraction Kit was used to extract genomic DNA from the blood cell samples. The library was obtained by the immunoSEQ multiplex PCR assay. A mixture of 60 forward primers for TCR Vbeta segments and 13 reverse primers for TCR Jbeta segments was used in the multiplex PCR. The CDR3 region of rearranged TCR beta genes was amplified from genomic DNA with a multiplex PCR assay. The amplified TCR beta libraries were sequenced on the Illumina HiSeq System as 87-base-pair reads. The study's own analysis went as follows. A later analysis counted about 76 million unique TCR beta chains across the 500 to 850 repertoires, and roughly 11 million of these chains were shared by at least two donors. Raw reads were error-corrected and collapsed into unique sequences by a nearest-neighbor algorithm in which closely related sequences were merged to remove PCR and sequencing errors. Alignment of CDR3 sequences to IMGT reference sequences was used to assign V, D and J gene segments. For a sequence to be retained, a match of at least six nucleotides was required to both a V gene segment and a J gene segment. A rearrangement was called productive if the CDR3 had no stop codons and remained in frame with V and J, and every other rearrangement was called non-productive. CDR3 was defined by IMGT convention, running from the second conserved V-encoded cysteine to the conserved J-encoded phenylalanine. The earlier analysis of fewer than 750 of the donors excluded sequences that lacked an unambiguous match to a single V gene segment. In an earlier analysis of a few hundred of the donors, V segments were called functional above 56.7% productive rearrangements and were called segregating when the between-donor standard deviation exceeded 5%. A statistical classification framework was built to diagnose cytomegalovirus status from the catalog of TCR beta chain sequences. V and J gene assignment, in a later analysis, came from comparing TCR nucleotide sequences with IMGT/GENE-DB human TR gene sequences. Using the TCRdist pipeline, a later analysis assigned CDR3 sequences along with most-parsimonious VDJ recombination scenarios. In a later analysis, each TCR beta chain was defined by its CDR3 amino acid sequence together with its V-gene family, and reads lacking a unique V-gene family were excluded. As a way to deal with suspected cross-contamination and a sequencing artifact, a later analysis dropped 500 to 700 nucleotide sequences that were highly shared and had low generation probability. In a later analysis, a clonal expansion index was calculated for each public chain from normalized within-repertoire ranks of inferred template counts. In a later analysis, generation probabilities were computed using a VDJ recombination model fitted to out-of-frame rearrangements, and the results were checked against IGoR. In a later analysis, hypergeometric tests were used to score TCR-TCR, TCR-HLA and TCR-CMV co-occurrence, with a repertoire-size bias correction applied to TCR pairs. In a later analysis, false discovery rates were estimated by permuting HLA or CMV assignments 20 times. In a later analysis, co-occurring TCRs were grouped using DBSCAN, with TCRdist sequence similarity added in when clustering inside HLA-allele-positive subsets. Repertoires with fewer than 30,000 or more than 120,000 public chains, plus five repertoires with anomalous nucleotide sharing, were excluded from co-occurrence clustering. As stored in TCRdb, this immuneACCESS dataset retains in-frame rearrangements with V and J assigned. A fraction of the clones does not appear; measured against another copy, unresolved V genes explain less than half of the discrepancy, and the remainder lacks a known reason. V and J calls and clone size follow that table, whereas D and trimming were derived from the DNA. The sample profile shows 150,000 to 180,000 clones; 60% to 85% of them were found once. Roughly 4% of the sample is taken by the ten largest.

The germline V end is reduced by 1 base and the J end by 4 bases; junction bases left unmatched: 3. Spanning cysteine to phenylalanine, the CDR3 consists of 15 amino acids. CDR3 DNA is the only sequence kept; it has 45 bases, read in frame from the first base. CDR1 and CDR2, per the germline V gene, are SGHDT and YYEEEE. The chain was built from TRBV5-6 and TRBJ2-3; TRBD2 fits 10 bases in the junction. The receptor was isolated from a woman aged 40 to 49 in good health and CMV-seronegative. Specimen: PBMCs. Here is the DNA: TGTGCCAGCAGCTTGCCTAGCGGGAGCGCAGATACGCAGTATTTT. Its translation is CASSLPSGSADTQYF.